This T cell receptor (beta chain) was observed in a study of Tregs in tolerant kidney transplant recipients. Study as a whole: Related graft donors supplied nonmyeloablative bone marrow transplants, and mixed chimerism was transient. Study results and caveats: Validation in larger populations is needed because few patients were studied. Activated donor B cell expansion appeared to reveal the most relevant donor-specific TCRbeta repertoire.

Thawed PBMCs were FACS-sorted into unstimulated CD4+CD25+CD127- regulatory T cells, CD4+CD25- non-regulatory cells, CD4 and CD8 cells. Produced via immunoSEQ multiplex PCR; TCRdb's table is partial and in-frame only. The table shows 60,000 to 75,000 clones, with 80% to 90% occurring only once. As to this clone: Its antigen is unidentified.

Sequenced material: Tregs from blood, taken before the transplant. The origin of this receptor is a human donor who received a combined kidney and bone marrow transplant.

The CDR3 DNA is TGTGCCAGCAGACGGGGAAAGGGTGGGGATGGCTACACCTTC. This gives the protein CASRRGKGGDGYTF. The chain employs TRBV6-5 and TRBJ1-2; D remains unclear. Per germline, CDR1 MNHEY and CDR2 SVGAGI. This CDR3 has 14 amino acids. V lost 6 bases and J 6 bases, leaving 17 bases between the germline ends.